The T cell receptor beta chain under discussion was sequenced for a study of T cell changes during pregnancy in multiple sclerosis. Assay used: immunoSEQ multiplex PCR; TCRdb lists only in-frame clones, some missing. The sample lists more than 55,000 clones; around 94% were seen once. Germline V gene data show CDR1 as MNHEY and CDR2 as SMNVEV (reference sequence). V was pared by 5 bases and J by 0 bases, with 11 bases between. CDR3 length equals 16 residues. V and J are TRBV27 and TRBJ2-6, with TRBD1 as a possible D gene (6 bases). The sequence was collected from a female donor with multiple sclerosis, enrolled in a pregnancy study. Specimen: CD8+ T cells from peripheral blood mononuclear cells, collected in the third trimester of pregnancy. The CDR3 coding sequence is TGTGCCAGCAGTGAAAGGACAGCCTCTGGGGCCAACGTCCTGACTTTC. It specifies CASSERTASGANVLTF.